Sequencing of this T cell receptor (beta chain) was carried out in a study of shared clonotypes between healthy human individuals. The study, taken as a whole, reports: Among donors, clonotype sharing was expected to be affected by sequencing depth.

Points on this clone: Its antigen is not known.

V lost 0 bases, J lost 4 bases, and 8 bases stayed unmatched. This CDR3 contains 15 residues. Germline values: CDR1 SQVTM, CDR2 ANQGSEA. As defined, naive CD8 cells were CD45RO-negative and positively selected for CCR7, with terminally differentiated effector memory CD45RA+ cells excluded. Generated by immunoSEQ multiplex PCR, the TCRdb table keeps only in-frame clones and is missing some. The profile shows fewer than 850,000 clones, 95% to 97% of them singletons. Sequenced material: naive CD8+ T cells sorted from blood. This receptor was identified in a man between 25 and 39 years old in good health. V is TRBV29-1 and J is TRBJ2-7; 8 bases are shared with TRBD1. The CDR3 protein is CSVEERDRTPYEQYF. CDR3 coding DNA: TGCAGCGTTGAAGAACGGGACAGGACACCTTACGAGCAGTACTTC.